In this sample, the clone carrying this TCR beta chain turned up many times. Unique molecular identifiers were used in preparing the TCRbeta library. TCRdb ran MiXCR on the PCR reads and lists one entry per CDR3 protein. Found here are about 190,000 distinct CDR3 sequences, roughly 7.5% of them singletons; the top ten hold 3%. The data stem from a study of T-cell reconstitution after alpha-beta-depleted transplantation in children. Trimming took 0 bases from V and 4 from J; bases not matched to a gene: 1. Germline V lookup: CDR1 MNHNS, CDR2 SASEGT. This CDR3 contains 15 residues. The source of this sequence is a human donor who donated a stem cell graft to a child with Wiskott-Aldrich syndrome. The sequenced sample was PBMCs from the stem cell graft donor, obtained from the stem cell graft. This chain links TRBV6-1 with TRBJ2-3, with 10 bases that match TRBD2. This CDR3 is CASSEASGGPDTQYF. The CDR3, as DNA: TGTGCCAGCAGTGAAGCTAGCGGGGGGCCAGATACGCAGTATTTT.